The 3 T cell receptor beta chains below were found in one sample sequenced in a study of blood T cells in healthy people across ages. Primers used in a second PCR of roughly 7 to 12 cycles were a sample-barcoded 5' primer and a J-beta primer mix. TCRdb fed the 5' RACE reads into MiXCR, producing one record per CDR3 protein. This sample has just over 1 million distinct CDR3 sequences, with more than 40% found just once. Sequenced input: blood. Receptors were obtained from a woman aged 55-70 years in good health.

This chain joins TRBV5-1 and TRBJ2-1, with 13 bases lining up with TRBD2. The CDR3 totals 17 residues. V lost 1 base and J lost 5; bases outside the gene matches: 6. From germline, CDR1 is SGHRS and CDR2 YFSETQ. This CDR3 reads CASSLRLGTSGNNEQFF. The CDR3 DNA is TGCGCCAGCAGCTTGCGGCTCGGGACTAGCGGGAACAATGAGCAGTTCTTC.

The J gene is TRBJ2-7, the V gene TRBV7-9, with 12 bases lining up with TRBD2. Trimming cost V 5 bases and J 3 bases; bases outside gene matches: 11. This CDR3 is built from 17 residues. Germline values: CDR1 SEHNR, CDR2 FQNEAQ (reference sequence). The CDR3 sequence: CASSPRPSSGRVYEQYF. In DNA form, the CDR3 reads TGTGCCAGCAGCCCTAGACCCTCTAGCGGGAGGGTCTACGAGCAGTACTTC.

The chain couples TRBV24-1 to TRBJ1-5; maybe TRBD1 (5 bases). CDR1 and CDR2 from the germline V gene are KGHDR and SFDVKD. CDR3 size: 13 residues. V was clipped by 8 bases and J by 4 bases, with 11 bases between them. The CDR3 DNA reads TGTGCCACCAACCAGGGTCCGAATCAGCCCCAGCATTTT. This encodes CATNQGPNQPQHF.